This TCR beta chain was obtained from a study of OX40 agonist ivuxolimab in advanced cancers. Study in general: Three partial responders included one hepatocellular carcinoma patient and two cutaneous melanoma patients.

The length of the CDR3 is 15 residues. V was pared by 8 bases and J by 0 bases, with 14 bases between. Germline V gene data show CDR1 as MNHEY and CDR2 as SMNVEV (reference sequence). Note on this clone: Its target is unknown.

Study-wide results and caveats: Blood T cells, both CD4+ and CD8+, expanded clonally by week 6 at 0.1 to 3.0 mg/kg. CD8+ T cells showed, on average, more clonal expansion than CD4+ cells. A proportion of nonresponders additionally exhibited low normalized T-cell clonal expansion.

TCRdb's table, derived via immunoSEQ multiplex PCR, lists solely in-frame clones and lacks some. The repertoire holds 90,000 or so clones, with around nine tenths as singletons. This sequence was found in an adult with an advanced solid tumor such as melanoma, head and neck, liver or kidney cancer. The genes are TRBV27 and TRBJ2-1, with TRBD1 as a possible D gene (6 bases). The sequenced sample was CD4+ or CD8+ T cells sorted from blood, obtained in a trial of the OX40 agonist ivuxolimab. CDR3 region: CASRNWDNSYNEQFF. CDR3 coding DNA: TGTGCCAGCCGTAATTGGGACAACTCCTACAATGAGCAGTTCTTC.